The clone carrying this T cell receptor beta chain was found a few times. Its specificity is not known. Every naive CD8 library was made from between roughly 17,000 and 1,000,000 sorted cells with 10%, 30% or 50% RNA. Sorting was used to obtain naive CD8 T cells (CD8+CD4-CCR7+CD45RA+). These data belong to a study of molecular identifiers for immune sequencing clone quantification. Background on the study: In replicates, RNA taken from 20,000 or 100,000 naive CD8 cells was divided five ways, and four portions underwent sequencing. General study findings and limits: In naive cells, clones above 20 RNA copies held under 1% of molecules, whereas in effector cells they held over 98%.

TCRdb analysed the PCR reads with MiXCR anew, one entry per CDR3 protein. The sample contains around 460,000 distinct CDR3 sequences, roughly 23% of which appear only once. The germline V gene encodes CDR1 MNHEY and CDR2 SVGAGI. The CDR3 consists of 18 residues. The trim removed 7 bases at V and 1 base at J, leaving 7 bases unmatched. The sample comprised naive CD8+ T cells from blood, with Jurkat cell RNA spiked in. Subset in this sample: FACS-sorted CD8+CD4-CCR7+CD45RA+ naive T cells. This clonotype was sampled from a human donor in good health. Some libraries in this study had Jurkat cell RNA spiked in. The chain is built from TRBV6-5 and TRBJ2-1; 16 bases agree with TRBD2. This CDR3 reads CASTPGLAGGPSYNEQFF. In DNA form, the CDR3 reads TGTGCCAGCACCCCGGGACTAGCGGGGGGGCCTTCCTACAATGAGCAGTTCTTC.